Following are 8 T cell receptor beta chains from one sample sequenced in a study of blood T cells in healthy people across ages. A J-beta primer mix and a sample-barcoded 5' primer were used in a second PCR of roughly 7 to 12 cycles. TCRdb re-derived calls from the 5' RACE reads in MiXCR, one entry per CDR3 protein. This table has over 600,000 distinct CDR3 sequences, about 45% appearing once. The sample taken for sequencing was blood. The receptor set was obtained from an elderly man in good health.

CDR3 protein: CASSGGGRLAGEQFF. The CDR3 nucleotides read TGTGCCAGCAGCGGGGGCGGAAGACTAGCTGGCGAGCAGTTCTTC. The V call is TRBV9, the J call TRBJ2-1; 7 bases align to TRBD2. V lost 3 bases and J lost 10; bases outside the gene matches: 13. The germline CDR1 and CDR2 sequences are SGDLS and YYNGEE. This CDR3 is built from 15 residues.

A few counts support this clonotype. V gene TRBV7-6 combines with J gene TRBJ2-1; D remains ambiguous. The V gene's germline CDR1 is SGHVS and CDR2 FNYEAQ. The CDR3 runs to 12 residues. Trimming took 7 bases from V and 9 from J, leaving 13 bases between them. DNA for the CDR3: TGTGCCAGCACGGGTGGAGACGGTGAGCAGTTCTTC. Protein sequence: CASTGGDGEQFF.

The chain combines TRBV9 with TRBJ2-3; D is undetermined. The V and J ends lost 0 bases and 7 bases respectively, with 18 bases between them. The germline V gene encodes CDR1 SGDLS and CDR2 YYNGEE. CDR3 length: 16 residues. CDR3 loop: CASSVGGTRSLHTQYF. Written as DNA, the CDR3 is TGTGCCAGCAGCGTAGGTGGCACGCGCAGCCTTCATACGCAGTATTTT.

The chain couples TRBV20-1 to TRBJ2-7, with 14 nucleotides matching TRBD2. The CDR3 runs to 18 residues. Germline V gives CDR1 DFQATT, CDR2 SNEGSKA (reference sequence). V was clipped by 3 bases and J by 1 base; unmatched bases: 11. The CDR3 nucleotides are TGCAGTGCTAGCGGCCGGACTAGCGGGAGGTCTCAATCCTACGAGCAGTACTTC. It translates to CSASGRTSGRSQSYEQYF.

This clonotype was seen at least ten times. The V gene is TRBV12-3 or TRBV12-4, the J gene TRBJ2-1, with TRBD2 identical over 13 bases. V lost 8 bases to trimming and J lost 10 bases; unmatched junction nucleotides: 8. The CDR3 totals 14 residues. The CDR3 loop is CASYGLAGAGEQFF. CDR3 coding DNA: TGTGCCAGCTATGGACTAGCGGGAGCGGGCGAGCAGTTCTTC.

The rearrangement uses TRBV7-2 and TRBJ1-6; the match to TRBD1 covers 9 bases. The germline gives CDR1 SGHTA, CDR2 FQGNSA. J was trimmed by 9 bases and V by 8 bases; bases with no gene match: 11. The length of the CDR3 is 15 residues. The CDR3, as DNA: TGTGCCAGCCGCCGCGGGGACAGGGCCGGTTCACCCCTCCACTTT. It is translated as CASRRGDRAGSPLHF.

This clonotype occurred a few times. This chain links TRBV7-9 with TRBJ2-3; D is unclear. The V gene lost 2 bases and the J gene lost 1 base, with 7 bases spanning the gap. This CDR3 is 14 amino acids long. Germline CDR1 SEHNR, CDR2 FQNEAQ (reference sequence). CDR3 amino acids: CASSLLDGTDTQYF. CDR3 sequence (DNA): TGTGCCAGCAGCTTATTGGATGGCACAGATACGCAGTATTTT.

The gene calls are TRBV2 and TRBJ2-7; D call uncertain. CDR1 and CDR2 (germline): SNHLY, FYNNEI. The CDR3 length is 13 residues. Deletions cut 7 bases from V and 5 bases from J, with 15 bases between. Written as DNA, the CDR3 is TGTGCCAGCACTTACAGCAGAGGAAACGAGCAGTACTTC. Protein sequence: CASTYSRGNEQYF.